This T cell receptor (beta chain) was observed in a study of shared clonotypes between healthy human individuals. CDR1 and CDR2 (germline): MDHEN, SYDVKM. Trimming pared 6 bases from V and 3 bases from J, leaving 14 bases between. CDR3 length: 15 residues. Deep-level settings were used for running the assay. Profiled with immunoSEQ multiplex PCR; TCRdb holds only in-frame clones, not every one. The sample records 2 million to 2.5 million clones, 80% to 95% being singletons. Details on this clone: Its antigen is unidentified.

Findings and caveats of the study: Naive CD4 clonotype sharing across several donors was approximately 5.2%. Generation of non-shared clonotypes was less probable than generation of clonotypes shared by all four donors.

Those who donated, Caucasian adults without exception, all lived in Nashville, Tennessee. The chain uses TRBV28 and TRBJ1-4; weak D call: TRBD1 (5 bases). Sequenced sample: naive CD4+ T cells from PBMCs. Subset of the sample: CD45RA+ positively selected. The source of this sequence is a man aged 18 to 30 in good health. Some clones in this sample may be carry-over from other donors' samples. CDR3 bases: TGTGCCAGCAGAGAGCAGGGTAGAGCTAATGAAAAACTGTTTTTT. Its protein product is CASREQGRANEKLFF.